This TCR beta chain was found in a study of T cells after yellow fever vaccination. Findings of the study overall: Subsequent booster samples again held most clones from primary vaccination (nearly 98% CD4, just under 90% CD8). Contamination by abundant bulk-population clonotypes could be present in FACS-sorted repertoires.

5'RACE template switching generated TCR cDNA, adding a universal primer site and UMIs. TCRdb processed the 5' RACE reads anew with MiXCR; each CDR3 protein has one entry. Of about 580,000 distinct CDR3 sequences listed, around a sixth are singletons. Only a few counts were recorded for this clonotype. The antigen is not known. The CDR3 runs to 18 residues. In germline, CDR1 is SGHVS, CDR2 FNYEAQ. Trimming shortened V by 1 base and J by 0 bases, and 15 bases separated the two germline ends. The sequenced sample was PBMCs, obtained 4 to 5 days after the first yellow fever vaccination. The clonotype comes from a man younger than 35 who received the YFV17D yellow fever vaccine. The J gene is TRBJ2-2, the V gene TRBV7-6; D perhaps matches TRBD2 (6 bases). Here the CDR3 reads CASSLVYFGGTNTGELFF. The CDR3 coding sequence is TGTGCCAGCAGCTTAGTATATTTTGGCGGGACGAACACCGGGGAGCTGTTTTTT. The full variable domain, rest sourced from reference TRBV7-6 and TRBJ2-2, is GAGVSQSPRYKVTKRGQDVALRCDPISGHVSLYWYRQALGQGPEFLTYFNYEAQQDKSGLPNDRFSAERPEGSISTLTIQRTEQRDSAMYRCASSLVYFGGTNTGELFFGEGSRLTVL.